The sequence of this TCR beta chain was determined in a study of OX40 agonist ivuxolimab in advanced cancers. Only one count was recorded for this clone. Its antigen is undetermined. Study results and caveats: The expanded peripheral T cells' antigen specificity was not determined.

This table comes from immunoSEQ multiplex PCR, and its TCRdb copy is limited to in-frame clones, with some not included. The table shows around 11,000 clones, with just under 75% occurring only once. V shed 0 bases, J shed 6 bases, and the junction held 5 bases outside the gene matches. The CDR3 length is 16 residues. Germline V gene data show CDR1 as SGHDT and CDR2 as YYEEEE. J is TRBJ2-7 and V is TRBV5-6; 14 bases fit TRBD2. This sequence was found in an adult with an advanced solid tumor such as melanoma, head and neck, liver or kidney cancer. The source was CD4+ or CD8+ T cells sorted from blood, collected in a trial of the OX40 agonist ivuxolimab. The CDR3 nucleotides read TGTGCCAGCAGCTTGGCTCGGACTAGCGGGAGGCCCGAGCAGTACTTC. Protein product: CASSLARTSGRPEQYF.